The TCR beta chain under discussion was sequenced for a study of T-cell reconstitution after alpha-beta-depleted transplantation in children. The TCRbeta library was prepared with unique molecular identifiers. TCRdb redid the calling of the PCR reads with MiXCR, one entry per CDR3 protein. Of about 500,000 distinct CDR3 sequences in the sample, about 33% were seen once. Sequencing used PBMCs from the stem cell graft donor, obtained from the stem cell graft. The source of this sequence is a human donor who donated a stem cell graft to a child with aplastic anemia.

Written as DNA, the CDR3 is TGTGCCAGCAGCTTAGGGCTACTAGCTGGAGATGAGCAGTTCTTC. Translated: CASSLGLLAGDEQFF. The chain uses TRBV7-2 and TRBJ2-1; TRBD2 is a possible D gene (6 bases). V was cut by 1 base and J by 8 bases, with 15 bases left in between. This CDR3 comprises 15 residues. CDR1 and CDR2 from the germline V gene are SGHTA and FQGNSA. The full variable domain, in which reference TRBV7-2 and TRBJ2-1 provide the parts outside the CDR3, is GAGVSQSPSNKVTEKGKDVELRCDPISGHTALYWYRQSLGQGLEFLIYFQGNSAPDKSGLPSDRFSAERTGGSVSTLTIQRTQQEDSAVYLCASSLGLLAGDEQFFGPGTRLTVL.